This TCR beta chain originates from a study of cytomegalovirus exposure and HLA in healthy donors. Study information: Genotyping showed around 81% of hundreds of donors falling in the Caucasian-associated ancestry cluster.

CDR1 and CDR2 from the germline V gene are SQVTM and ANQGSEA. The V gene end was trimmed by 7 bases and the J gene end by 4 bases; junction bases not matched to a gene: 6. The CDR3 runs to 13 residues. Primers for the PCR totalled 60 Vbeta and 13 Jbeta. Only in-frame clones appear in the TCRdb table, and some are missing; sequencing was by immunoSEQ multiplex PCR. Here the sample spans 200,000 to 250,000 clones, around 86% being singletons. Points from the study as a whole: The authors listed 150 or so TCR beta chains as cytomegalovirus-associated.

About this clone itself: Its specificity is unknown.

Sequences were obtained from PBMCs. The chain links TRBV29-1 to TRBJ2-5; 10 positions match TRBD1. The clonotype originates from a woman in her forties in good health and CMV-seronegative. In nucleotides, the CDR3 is TGCAGCGCTCGACAGGGGGCTGGAGAGACCCAGTACTTC. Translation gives CSARQGAGETQYF. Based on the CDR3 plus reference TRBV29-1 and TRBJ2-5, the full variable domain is SAVISQKPSRDICQRGTSLTIQCQVDSQVTMMFWYRQQPGQSLTLIATANQGSEATYESGFVIDKFPISRPNLTFSTLTVSNMSPEDSSIYLCSARQGAGETQYFGPGTRLLVL.